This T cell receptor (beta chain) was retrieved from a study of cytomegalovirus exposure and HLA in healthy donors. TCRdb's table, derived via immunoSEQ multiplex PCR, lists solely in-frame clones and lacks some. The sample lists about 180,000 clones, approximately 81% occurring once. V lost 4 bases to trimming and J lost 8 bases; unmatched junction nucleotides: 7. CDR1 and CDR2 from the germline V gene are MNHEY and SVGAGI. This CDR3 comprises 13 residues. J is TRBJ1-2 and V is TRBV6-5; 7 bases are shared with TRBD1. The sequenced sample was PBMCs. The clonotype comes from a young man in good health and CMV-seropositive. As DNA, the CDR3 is TGTGCCAGCAGTTGGGGGGACAGTCAGGGCTACACCTTC. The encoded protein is CASSWGDSQGYTF.